This is a list of T cell receptor beta chains from one sample in a study of T cell responses to AZD1222 COVID-19 vaccine. The method was immunoSEQ multiplex PCR; TCRdb's version includes in-frame clones alone and lacks a portion of them. This table has approximately 71,000 clones, 88% appearing once. This specimen was peripheral blood, taken on day 0 of AZD1222 vaccination. These receptors came from an adult in good health. CDR3s include the opening cysteine and the closing phenylalanine or tryptophan. The order of the fields is clone size, D gene, V gene, J gene, CDR3 DNA, CDR3 protein. The D gene is left open where the match is weak. Rows may omit the clone size; those that give it use once, few, many or a size class.

>NA|NA|TRBV6-2/TRBV6-3|TRBJ1-1
TGTGCCAGCAGTTTCTCGGAGTCGAACACTGAAGCTTTCTTT
CASSFSESNTEAFF
>NA|NA|TRBV7-9|TRBJ1-4
TGTGCCAGCGGTCCAGGGCTAATTTTGGCAACTAATGAAAAACTGTTTTTT
CASGPGLILATNEKLFF
>NA|TRBD1|TRBV6-5|TRBJ1-1
TGTGCCAGCAGTTTCCCTGGGACAGGGAACACTGAAGCTTTCTTT
CASSFPGTGNTEAFF
>NA|TRBD1|TRBV6-5|TRBJ2-1
TGTGCCAGCAGATGGGACAGGGGAAACAATGAGCAGTTCTTC
CASRWDRGNNEQFF
>NA|TRBD1|TRBV29-1|TRBJ1-3
TGCAGCGTTGGGGGACAGAATGGAAACACCATATATTTT
CSVGGQNGNTIYF
>NA|TRBD2|TRBV6-2/TRBV6-3|TRBJ2-5
TGTGCCAGCAGTTCCGGGACTAGCTTACAAGAGACCCAGTACTTC
CASSSGTSLQETQYF
>NA|TRBD1|TRBV6-2/TRBV6-3|TRBJ1-1
TGTGCCAGCAGTTACCCCTCGACAGGGGGCTTTGGAATGAACACTGAAGCTTTCTTT
CASSYPSTGGFGMNTEAFF
>NA|NA|TRBV6-2/TRBV6-3|TRBJ2-7
TGTGCCAGCAGTTACTCTCAAGCCTCCGACGAGCAGTACTTC
CASSYSQASDEQYF
>NA|TRBD2|TRBV6-5|TRBJ2-5
TGTGCCAGCAGTTACAGACTAGCGGGGGCGGAGACCCAGTACTTC
CASSYRLAGAETQYF
>NA|NA|TRBV18|TRBJ2-4
TGTGCCAGCTCACCACTCCACCTGAGCGCCAGTTCTGCCAAAAACATTCAGTACTTC
CASSPLHLSASSAKNIQYF
>NA|TRBD1|TRBV6-6|TRBJ1-1
TGTGCCAGCAGTTACTCGGACAGGATGAACACTGAAGCTTTCTTT
CASSYSDRMNTEAFF
>NA|NA|TRBV3-1/TRBV3-2|TRBJ1-2
TGTGCCAGCAGCCACAGGGCCTCGAGCTATGGCTACACCTTC
CASSHRASSYGYTF
>NA|NA|TRBV21-1|TRBJ2-2
TGTGCCAGCAGTCGGGACATACCGAACACCGGGGAGCTGTTTTTT
CASSRDIPNTGELFF
>NA|TRBD2|TRBV6-5|TRBJ2-1
TGTGCCAGCAGGGGACTAGCGGGAGGGCACAATGAGCAGTTCTTC
CASRGLAGGHNEQFF
>NA|NA|TRBV28|TRBJ1-6
TGTGCCAGCAGGGAACCCAGGTCACCCCTCCACTTT
CASREPRSPLHF
>NA|TRBD2|TRBV11-1|TRBJ2-1
TGTGCCAGCAGCTTAGTGTGGACTAGCGGCGATGAGCAGTTCTTC
CASSLVWTSGDEQFF
>NA|NA|TRBV28|TRBJ1-5
TGTGCCAGCAGTTTCGCGGGAGAGCGGACCCAGCATTTT
CASSFAGERTQHF
>NA|TRBD1|TRBV2|TRBJ1-5
TGTGCCAGCAAGGCGAGGACAGGGCGCAATCAGCCCCAGCATTTT
CASKARTGRNQPQHF
>few|TRBD2|TRBV2|TRBJ2-7
TGTGCCAGCAGTGCCCCAGCGGGAGGCGACTACGAGCAGTACTTC
CASSAPAGGDYEQYF
>NA|NA|TRBV3-1/TRBV3-2|TRBJ1-5
TGTGCCAGCAGCCTCCGGGAGGTGGCCCAGCATTTT
CASSLREVAQHF
>NA|TRBD1|TRBV5-1|TRBJ1-1
TGCGCCAGCAGCCCCGGACAGGGCGTAGCCACTGAAGCTTTCTTT
CASSPGQGVATEAFF
>NA|TRBD2|TRBV12-5|TRBJ2-1
TGTGCTAGTGGTTTGTACCCAGGGCGGGAGGCCCGGGGCAATGAGCAGTTCTTC
CASGLYPGREARGNEQFF
>NA|NA|TRBV29-1|TRBJ2-2
TGCAGCGTTGGAGACGGGGAGCTGTTTTTT
CSVGDGELFF
>NA|TRBD1|TRBV6-9|TRBJ2-5
TGTGCCAGCAGAAAACCGGGACAGGGGAAAGAGACCCAGTACTTC
CASRKPGQGKETQYF
>NA|TRBD2|TRBV4-3|TRBJ2-6
TGCGCCAGCAGCCCGGACGGGGACTACTCTGGGGCCAACGTCCTGACTTTC
CASSPDGDYSGANVLTF
>NA|NA|TRBV6-5|TRBJ2-7
TGTGCCAGCAGTTACGAGGCGGGGGCGAGGAACGAGCAGTACTTC
CASSYEAGARNEQYF
>NA|TRBD1|TRBV15|TRBJ2-1
TGTGCCACCAGCAGAGTCACAGGGGCTTCGGAGCAGTTCTTC
CATSRVTGASEQFF
>NA|NA|TRBV7-2|TRBJ2-5
TGTGCCAGCAGCTTACAGCCCCGGGCCCAGTACTTC
CASSLQPRAQYF
>NA|TRBD1|TRBV5-1|TRBJ2-1
TGCGCCAGCAGCTTGGATGGCAGGGGGCCCCAGCTCTCCTACAATGAGCAGTTCTTC
CASSLDGRGPQLSYNEQFF
>NA|NA|TRBV15|TRBJ1-2
TGTGCCACCAGCAGAGATCGGGGGGGTTGGGAAGGCTACACCTTC
CATSRDRGGWEGYTF
>NA|NA|TRBV6-5|TRBJ2-1
TGTGCCAGCAGTTACTCGGTCTACAACTCCTACAATGAGCAGTTCTTC
CASSYSVYNSYNEQFF
>NA|TRBD1|TRBV2|TRBJ1-4
TGTGCCAGCAGTGAAGATGTCACAGGGGAGAATGAAAAACTGTTTTTT
CASSEDVTGENEKLFF
>once|NA|TRBV11-3|TRBJ2-1
TGTGCCAGCAGCCCCCCCAGCGATGAGCAGTTCTTC
CASSPPSDEQFF
>NA|NA|TRBV6-1|TRBJ2-7
TGTGCCAGCAGTGTAAGACTAGTCGAAAGCTCCTACGAGCAGTACTTC
CASSVRLVESSYEQYF
>NA|NA|TRBV3-1/TRBV3-2|TRBJ2-5
TGTGCCAGCAGCCAAGTAAGAAGAGAGACCCAGTACTTC
CASSQVRRETQYF
>NA|TRBD2|TRBV28|TRBJ2-2
TGTGCCAGCAGTTCACCGGGACTAGCGGGGACCGGGGAGCTGTTTTTT
CASSSPGLAGTGELFF
>NA|NA|TRBV19|TRBJ2-1
TGTGCCAGTAGTACCTACCGCGGGACTCAGAAAGGGCAGTTCTTC
CASSTYRGTQKGQFF
>once|NA|TRBV7-7|TRBJ1-1
TGTGCTAGCAGCGTAGGGGTCGGGACTGAAGCTTTCTTT
CASSVGVGTEAFF
>NA|NA|TRBV2|TRBJ2-7
TGTGCCAGCACGGGACTTGATAGTTACGAGCAGTACTTC
CASTGLDSYEQYF
>NA|NA|TRBV2|TRBJ2-1
TGTGCCAGCAGCCGTACGGGGGCGGACAATGAGCAGTTCTTC
CASSRTGADNEQFF
>once|TRBD2|TRBV5-5|TRBJ2-7
TGTGCCAGCAGCCTACTGACTAGCGGCAACCCCTACGAGCAGTACTTC
CASSLLTSGNPYEQYF
>NA|TRBD2|TRBV7-2|TRBJ2-5
TGTGCCAGCAGCTTATACCCTAGCGGGAGAAAAGAGACCCAGTACTTC
CASSLYPSGRKETQYF
>NA|TRBD2|TRBV3-1/TRBV3-2|TRBJ2-1
TGTGCCAGCAGCGCGCGGGGGGGCAATGAGCAGTTCTTC
CASSARGGNEQFF
>NA|TRBD1|TRBV5-1|TRBJ1-2
TGCGCCAGCAGCTTGTCTCCAACAGGGGTGGAAGGCTACACCTTC
CASSLSPTGVEGYTF
>NA|NA|TRBV12-3/TRBV12-4|TRBJ2-1
TGTGCCAGCAGCCGGACTCTCAATGAGCAGTTCTTC
CASSRTLNEQFF
>NA|TRBD2|TRBV2|TRBJ2-1
TGTGCCAGCAGGGTCAGCGGGAGGAGGTACAATGAGCAGTTCTTC
CASRVSGRRYNEQFF
>NA|TRBD2|TRBV5-1|TRBJ2-1
TGCGCCAGCAGCTTGGTCAGCGGGAGCTCCTACAATGAGCAGTTCTTC
CASSLVSGSSYNEQFF
>large|NA|TRBV7-9|TRBJ2-3
TGTGCCAGCAGCCTCCGGGACTCGCAGCCGCATGGCGCAGATACGCAGTATTTT
CASSLRDSQPHGADTQYF